A single sample gave rise to the 30 T cell receptor beta chains below, sequenced in a study of blood T cell repertoires in COVID-19. Profiled with immunoSEQ multiplex PCR; TCRdb holds only in-frame clones, not every one. Among 200,000 to 250,000 clones listed, roughly 90% were seen once. Material for sequencing was PBMCs or T cells enriched from blood (not recorded which). These receptors all stem from a man in his thirties or forties who had been exposed to COVID-19.

The V gene is TRBV5-1, the J gene TRBJ1-1, with 7 bases fitting TRBD1. V lost 0 bases to trimming and J lost 3 bases; unmatched junction nucleotides: 5. Looked up from germline, CDR1 is SGHRS and CDR2 is YFSETQ. The CDR3 runs to 15 residues. CDR3 amino acids: CASSLAGTDYTEAFF. The CDR3 DNA reads as TGCGCCAGCAGCTTGGCCGGGACAGATTACACTGAAGCTTTCTTT. Looking up the rest from reference TRBV5-1 and TRBJ1-1 gives the full variable domain: KAGVTQTPRYLIKTRGQQVTLSCSPISGHRSVSWYQQTPGQGLQFLFEYFSETQRNKGNFPGRFSGRQFSNSRSEMNVSTLELGDSALYLCASSLAGTDYTEAFFGQGTRLTVV.

This chain links TRBV10-3 with TRBJ2-7; D is unclear. The CDR3 loop spans 14 amino acids. Trimming cost V 0 bases and J 3 bases, with 9 bases left between them. Germline-derived CDR1 and CDR2 are ENHRY and SYGVKD. CDR3 DNA sequence: TGTGCCATCAGTGAGTCTTTAATTAGCTACGAGCAGTACTTC. It encodes CAISESLISYEQYF.

CDR3 protein: CASSPGLLRDTQYF. CDR3 sequence (DNA): TGTGCCAGCTCACCAGGACTCCTGAGAGATACGCAGTATTTT. This rearrangement joins TRBV18 to TRBJ2-3, with D perhaps TRBD2 (5 bases). V was trimmed by 2 bases and J by 5 bases, leaving 11 bases between them. CDR1 and CDR2 (germline): KGHSH, LQKENI. The CDR3 has 14 amino acids.

This clone has only one observation. This chain uses TRBV15 with TRBJ2-5, with 11 nucleotides matching TRBD1. Germline V CDR1 and CDR2: LNHNV, YYDKDF (reference sequence). The CDR3 extends over 17 amino acids. J gave up 5 bases and V 1 base, and 9 bases lay outside the gene matches. DNA for the CDR3: TGTGCCACCAGCAGAGGGACAGGGGGCGTTTACGGGGAGACCCAGTACTTC. Translated: CATSRGTGGVYGETQYF.

Details on this clone: One junction end does not reproduce the germline sequence, and a read error may be involved. This chain links TRBV5-1 with TRBJ2-1; D may be TRBD1 (6 bases). Germline V lookup: CDR1 SGHRS, CDR2 YFSETQ. The CDR3 runs to 12 residues. As DNA, the CDR3 is TGCGCCAGCAGCTCGGATGCCAGGGGAGAAATCTTC. Translated: CASSSDARGEIF.

This clone was found many times. CDR3 sequence reads: CASSSGQGWDTQYF. The CDR3 DNA sequence: TGTGCCAGTAGTTCTGGACAGGGGTGGGATACGCAGTATTTT. This sequence joins TRBV19 and TRBJ2-3; TRBD1 matches 9 bases. The CDR3 spans 14 residues. Germline V gene data show CDR1 as LNHDA and CDR2 as SQIVND (reference sequence). After removal of 5 bases from V and 6 bases from J, the junction contained 6 bases not matched to a gene. Based on the CDR3 plus reference TRBV19 and TRBJ2-3, the full variable domain is DGGITQSPKYLFRKEGQNVTLSCEQNLNHDAMYWYRQDPGQGLRLIYYSQIVNDFQKGDIAEGYSVSREKKESFPLTVTSAQKNPTAFYLCASSSGQGWDTQYFGPGTRLTVL.

The rearrangement links TRBV18 to TRBJ2-7, with 10 bases lining up with TRBD1. Germline V gene lookup returns CDR1 KGHSH and CDR2 LQKENI. The CDR3 is 15 residues long. Germline trimming cut 1 base from V and 2 bases from J; bases unmatched to any gene: 2. This CDR3 reads CASSPRDRGTYEQYF. The DNA of the CDR3 is TGTGCCAGCTCACCACGGGACAGGGGTACCTACGAGCAGTACTTC.

The V call is TRBV6-5, the J call TRBJ1-1; D might be TRBD1 (5 bases). This CDR3 comprises 14 residues. The germline V gene has CDR1 MNHEY and CDR2 SVGAGI. Trimming took off 2 bases at V and 4 bases at J, with 11 bases between the two ends. In DNA form, the CDR3 reads TGTGCCAGCAGTTACAGTGGGGGGACCACTGAAGCTTTCTTT. Translation gives CASSYSGGTTEAFF.

CDR3 sequence reads: CSASYPGLNTEAFF. The CDR3 DNA is TGCAGTGCTAGTTACCCAGGGCTGAACACTGAAGCTTTCTTT. This chain links TRBV20-1 with TRBJ1-1; maybe TRBD1 (5 bases). Between the trimmed V and J ends, which lost 3 bases and 0 bases, there was a span of 11 bases. The CDR3 runs to 14 residues. CDR1 DFQATT and CDR2 SNEGSKA come from the germline V gene (reference sequence).

The rearrangement uses TRBV6-5 and TRBJ2-7; 8 bases agree with TRBD2. CDR1 is MNHEY, CDR2 SVGAGI, per germline. V was pared by 6 bases and J by 5 bases, with 9 bases of the junction left unmatched. The CDR3 has 14 amino acids. The CDR3: CASRVTGGPHEQYF. The CDR3 DNA sequence: TGTGCCAGCAGGGTAACGGGGGGGCCCCACGAGCAGTACTTC.

This chain joins TRBV19 and TRBJ2-1; D possibly corresponds to TRBD1 (6 bases). The V and J ends lost 1 base and 6 bases respectively, with 16 bases between them. The CDR3 has 16 amino acids. CDR1 and CDR2 from the germline V gene are LNHDA and SQIVND (reference sequence). CDR3 coding DNA: TGTGCCAGTAGTATAGGGGACAAAATAAAGGGCAATGAGCAGTTCTTC. This translates into CASSIGDKIKGNEQFF. The variable domain in full, completed from reference TRBV19 and TRBJ2-1, reads DGGITQSPKYLFRKEGQNVTLSCEQNLNHDAMYWYRQDPGQGLRLIYYSQIVNDFQKGDIAEGYSVSREKKESFPLTVTSAQKNPTAFYLCASSIGDKIKGNEQFFGPGTRLTVL.

The V call is TRBV4-1, the J call TRBJ2-3, with D maybe TRBD2 (5 bases). The V gene lost 4 bases and the J gene lost 2 bases, with 16 bases spanning the gap. CDR1 and CDR2 from the germline V gene are MGHRA and YSYEKL. The CDR3 contains 16 residues. The CDR3 is CASSRIGRTSTDTQYF. The CDR3 DNA is TGCGCCAGCAGCCGGATAGGGAGAACCTCCACAGATACGCAGTATTTT.

The count of this clone is one. This chain connects TRBV5-1 to TRBJ2-5, with a possible D match to TRBD1 (6 bases). The CDR3 spans 15 residues. Trimming left V 4 bases short and J 5 bases short, with 18 bases between. Looked up from germline, CDR1 is SGHRS and CDR2 is YFSETQ. CDR3 bases: TGCGCCAGCAGCGCAGAATTGCAGGGGTGGGAGACCCAGTACTTC. Translated, it gives CASSAELQGWETQYF.

Note on this clone: In the same sample, other DNA sequences code for this CDR3. V gene TRBV19 combines with J gene TRBJ1-3; TRBD1 agrees at 7 bases. Germline V gives CDR1 LNHDA, CDR2 SQIVND (reference sequence). The junction had 3 bases not matched to a gene; V was cut back by 5 bases and J by 2 bases. This CDR3 has 14 residues. CDR3 in DNA: TGTGCCAGTAGTCCTACAGGGGCTGGAAACACCATATATTTT. It translates to CASSPTGAGNTIYF.

J is TRBJ1-3 and V is TRBV6-5; D uncertain. Germline values: CDR1 MNHEY, CDR2 SVGAGI. V lost 8 bases to trimming and J lost 2 bases, with 7 bases between them. The CDR3 is made up of 12 amino acids. The CDR3 here is CASAGPGNTIYF. CDR3 coding DNA: TGTGCCAGCGCGGGCCCTGGAAACACCATATATTTT.

The chain combines TRBV19 with TRBJ2-1, with TRBD1 as a possible D gene (6 bases). The V and J ends lost 4 bases and 2 bases respectively, with 21 bases between them. Germline V gene data show CDR1 as LNHDA and CDR2 as SQIVND (reference sequence). This CDR3 has 18 residues. DNA for the CDR3: TGTGCCAGTAGTACAGATCTAGAACAGGGTCTTCCCTACAATGAGCAGTTCTTC. Its translation: CASSTDLEQGLPYNEQFF.

This clone is a singleton in its sample. The CDR3 region has the DNA TGTGCCAGCAGGTCCGGGACAGCGAGCAATCAGCCCCAGCATTTT. This translates into CASRSGTASNQPQHF. The chain couples TRBV6-5 to TRBJ1-5; TRBD1 aligns across 7 bases. This CDR3 comprises 15 residues. Germline V lookup: CDR1 MNHEY, CDR2 SVGAGI. V lost 6 bases and J lost 1; bases outside the gene matches: 6.

This clone was found a few times. The chain employs TRBV4-2 and TRBJ2-7; TRBD1 matches at 7 bases. Germline CDR1 and CDR2: LGHNA and YNFKEQ. Germline trimming cut 0 bases from V and 3 bases from J; bases unmatched to any gene: 2. This CDR3 is 14 amino acids long. The CDR3 loop is CASSQEAGGYEQYF. CDR3 in DNA: TGTGCCAGCAGCCAAGAGGCAGGGGGCTACGAGCAGTACTTC.

This sequence joins TRBV7-9 and TRBJ2-5; 7 bases are a match to TRBD2. The germline gives CDR1 SEHNR, CDR2 FQNEAQ (reference sequence). The CDR3 spans 12 residues. Unmatched junction bases numbered 5, after V lost 8 bases and J lost 5 bases. In DNA, the CDR3 is TGTGCCAGCGAGCGGGGCGGCGAGACCCAGTACTTC. It yields the protein CASERGGETQYF.

The chain employs TRBV2 and TRBJ2-3, with a tentative D call TRBD1 (6 bases). CDR1 is SNHLY and CDR2 is FYNNEI in the germline V gene. CDR3 length equals 16 residues. V lost 1 base, J lost 0 bases, and 11 bases lay in between. The DNA for the CDR3 is TGTGCCAGCAGTGAAGGCGGGCAGGGGAGCACAGATACGCAGTATTTT. It translates to CASSEGGQGSTDTQYF.

This chain joins TRBV5-4 and TRBJ2-7; the match to TRBD1 covers 10 bases. J was trimmed by 3 bases and V by 3 bases; bases with no gene match: 9. There are 16 residues in the CDR3. CDR1 and CDR2 from the germline V gene are SGHNT and YYREEE (reference sequence). In DNA form, the CDR3 reads TGTGCCAGCAGCTCGATTGACAGGGGGCAACTCTACGAGCAGTACTTC. Translating it yields CASSSIDRGQLYEQYF. The variable domain in full, completed from reference TRBV5-4 and TRBJ2-7, reads ETGVTQSPTHLIKTRGQQVTLRCSSQSGHNTVSWYQQALGQGPQFIFQYYREEENGRGNFPPRFSGLQFPNYSSELNVNALELDDSALYLCASSSIDRGQLYEQYFGPGTRLTVT.

The chain uses TRBV19 and TRBJ1-1, with D maybe TRBD1 (6 bases). CDR3 length: 14 amino acids. Germline values: CDR1 LNHDA, CDR2 SQIVND (reference sequence). V was shortened by 5 bases and J by 11 bases, with 21 bases between the two germline ends. Written as DNA, the CDR3 is TGTGCCAGTAGTCCCCGGGACACAAGGGGTATTGCTTTCTTT. Translation: CASSPRDTRGIAFF. Full variable domain (outside the CDR3, taken from reference TRBV19 and TRBJ1-1): DGGITQSPKYLFRKEGQNVTLSCEQNLNHDAMYWYRQDPGQGLRLIYYSQIVNDFQKGDIAEGYSVSREKKESFPLTVTSAQKNPTAFYLCASSPRDTRGIAFFGQGTRLTVV.

The V call is TRBV5-1, the J call TRBJ1-1; tentative D call: TRBD1 (6 bases). Trimming left V 0 bases short and J 0 bases short, with 12 bases between. The CDR3 contains 16 residues. CDR1 is SGHRS, CDR2 YFSETQ, per germline. CDR3 DNA: TGCGCCAGCAGCTTGGGTGGGGGCGTGATGAACACTGAAGCTTTCTTT. This codes for CASSLGGGVMNTEAFF.

The rearrangement joins TRBV6-4 to TRBJ2-6; D might be TRBD1 (6 bases). In germline, CDR1 is MRHNA, CDR2 SNTAGT. V was cut by 5 bases and J by 11 bases, with 28 bases left in between. The length of the CDR3 is 18 residues. CDR3 nucleotides: TGTGCCAGCAGTAAACCGGGACACGCGATTCATGGTGTAGACGTCCTGACTTTC. This sequence encodes CASSKPGHAIHGVDVLTF.

This clone came up once. The gene calls are TRBV7-6 and TRBJ2-5, with TRBD1 identical over 8 bases. CDR3 length: 16 amino acids. V lost 1 base, J lost 5 bases, and 9 bases stayed unmatched. Germline V CDR1 and CDR2: SGHVS, FNYEAQ. CDR3 sequence: CASSLEDRGAEETQYF. CDR3 DNA sequence: TGTGCCAGCAGCTTAGAAGACAGGGGAGCAGAGGAGACCCAGTACTTC.

This clone was counted once. The chain employs TRBV5-4 and TRBJ2-1; 10 bases line up with TRBD2. Germline V gene lookup returns CDR1 SGHNT and CDR2 YYREEE (reference sequence). The CDR3 extends over 19 amino acids. The V gene end was trimmed by 4 bases and the J gene end by 8 bases; junction bases not matched to a gene: 21. The CDR3 sequence: CASSPRATSGYYPGHEQFF. CDR3 sequence (DNA): TGTGCCAGCAGCCCAAGGGCGACTAGCGGGTATTACCCCGGCCATGAGCAGTTCTTC.

The chain couples TRBV7-3 to TRBJ1-2, with D tentatively TRBD1 (6 bases). Germline values: CDR1 SGHTA, CDR2 FQGTGA. Between the trimmed V and J ends, which lost 1 base and 7 bases, there was a span of 31 bases. There are 20 residues in the CDR3. This CDR3 is CASSLMGAQGPRRESSGYTF. The CDR3 DNA sequence: TGTGCCAGCAGCTTAATGGGGGCCCAGGGGCCCAGGCGCGAGTCTAGTGGCTACACCTTC.

The chain joins TRBV4-1 to TRBJ1-6; D is undetermined. Germline lookup yields CDR1 MGHRA and CDR2 YSYEKL. The CDR3 is 16 amino acids. The germline V and J ends were trimmed by 2 bases and 6 bases, with 14 bases remaining between them. The CDR3 is CASSQFWAVGNSPLHF. In DNA, the CDR3 is TGCGCCAGCAGCCAATTCTGGGCAGTCGGTAATTCACCCCTCCACTTT.

The J gene is TRBJ2-5, the V gene TRBV5-1, with TRBD1 identical over 7 bases. Per the germline V gene, CDR1 is SGHRS and CDR2 is YFSETQ. V lost 5 bases to trimming and J lost 3 bases; unmatched junction nucleotides: 10. This CDR3 is 15 amino acids long. The CDR3, as DNA: TGCGCCAGCAGAAGAACAGGGGAATTAGAAGAGACCCAGTACTTC. This encodes CASRRTGELEETQYF.

The chain is built from TRBV7-8 and TRBJ2-1, with 8 positions matching TRBD2. The length of the CDR3 is 19 residues. After removal of 8 bases from V and 7 bases from J, the junction contained 25 bases not matched to a gene. The germline V gene encodes CDR1 SGHVS and CDR2 FQNEAQ. CDR3 sequence: CASVLTLGSGNFGGNEQFF. For the CDR3, the DNA is TGTGCCAGCGTTCTTACCCTGGGTAGCGGGAACTTCGGGGGGAATGAGCAGTTCTTC.